This T cell receptor beta chain was identified during a study of glioma-infiltrating T cells. Study findings and constraints: Only very few CDR3 sequences appeared in both tissue and blood.

The CDR3 covers 12 residues. The ends were cut back, 2 bases at V and 4 bases at J, with 6 bases in the middle. Germline V gene data show CDR1 as MDHEN and CDR2 as SYDVKM. Of note for this clonotype: Its antigen is unknown. The conserved closing phenylalanine or tryptophan is absent in this CDR3, likely reflecting a read error.

The iRepertoire nested amplicon-rescue multiplex PCR amplified TCR alpha and beta CDR3s from RNA. For one-step reverse transcription and amplification, 100-400 ng of tissue mRNA or PBMC total RNA was used. TCRdb recomputed calls from the multiplex PCR reads with MiXCR, one row per CDR3 protein. The sample records roughly 100,000 distinct CDR3 sequences, about 30% being singletons. This clonotype was obtained from a human donor with low-grade glioma or glioblastoma, undergoing nonglioma brain surgery, or in good health (not recorded which). V is TRBV28 and J is TRBJ2-7; D ambiguous. Material for sequencing was glioma tissue, nonneoplastic brain tissue, or PBMCs (not recorded which). The CDR3 DNA reads as TGTGCCAGCAGTTTAAGTCAGTACGAGCAGTACCTC. Amino acid sequence: CASSLSQYEQYL.